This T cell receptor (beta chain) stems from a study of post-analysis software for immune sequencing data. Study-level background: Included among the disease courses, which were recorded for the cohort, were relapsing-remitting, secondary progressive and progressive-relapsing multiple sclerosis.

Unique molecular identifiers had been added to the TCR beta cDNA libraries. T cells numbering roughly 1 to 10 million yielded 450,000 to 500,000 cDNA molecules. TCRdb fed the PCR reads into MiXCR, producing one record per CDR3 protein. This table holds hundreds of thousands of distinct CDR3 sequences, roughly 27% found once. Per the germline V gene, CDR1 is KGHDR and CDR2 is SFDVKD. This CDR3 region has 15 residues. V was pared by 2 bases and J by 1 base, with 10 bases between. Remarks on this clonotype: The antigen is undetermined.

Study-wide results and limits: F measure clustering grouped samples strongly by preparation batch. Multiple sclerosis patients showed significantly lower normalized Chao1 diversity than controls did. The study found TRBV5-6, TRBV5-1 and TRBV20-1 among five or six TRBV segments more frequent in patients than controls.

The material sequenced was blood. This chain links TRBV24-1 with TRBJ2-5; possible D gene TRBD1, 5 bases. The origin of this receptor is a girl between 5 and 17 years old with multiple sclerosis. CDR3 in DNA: TGTGCCACCAGTGATTATGACAGCTTCCAAGAGACCCAGTACTTC. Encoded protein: CATSDYDSFQETQYF.